The rows below give T cell receptor beta chains drawn from one sample of a study of T cells in Graves' hyperthyroidism and ophthalmopathy. TCRdb processed the multiplex PCR reads anew with MiXCR; each CDR3 protein has one entry. The sample shows under 700,000 distinct CDR3 sequences, roughly 46% of them seen only once. Sequencing input: peripheral blood or thyroid tissue (not recorded which). These receptors all come from a woman aged 18-35 years with Graves' hyperthyroidism. Both conserved end residues are part of each CDR3. Fields, in order: J gene, clone size, D gene, V gene, CDR3 protein, CDR3 DNA. The D gene is left open where the match is weak. Part of the rows lack a size; the others show once, few, many or a class for expanded clones.

J: TRBJ1-2; size: .; D: .; V: TRBV29-1; CDR3: CSVSGETAYGYTF; DNA: TGCAGCGTTAGTGGGGAGACAGCTTATGGCTACACCTTC
J: TRBJ2-7; size: few; D: .; V: TRBV7-9; CDR3: CASSSPRGDEVEQYF; DNA: TGTGCCAGCAGCTCCCCCCGAGGGGATGAGGTCGAGCAGTACTTC
J: TRBJ1-1; size: .; D: TRBD1; V: TRBV7-3; CDR3: CASTPGQGTTEAFF; DNA: TGTGCCAGCACCCCTGGACAGGGGACCACTGAAGCTTTCTTT
J: TRBJ1-5; size: few; D: TRBD1; V: TRBV2; CDR3: CASRGTGEGNQPQHF; DNA: TGTGCCAGCAGGGGGACAGGGGAAGGCAATCAGCCCCAGCATTTT
J: TRBJ1-2; size: .; D: TRBD1; V: TRBV20-1; CDR3: CSARDRQGANYGYTF; DNA: TGCAGTGCTAGAGATAGACAGGGGGCGAACTATGGCTACACCTTC
J: TRBJ1-6; size: .; D: .; V: TRBV9; CDR3: CASSVEQWGSPLHF; DNA: TGTGCCAGCAGCGTAGAACAATGGGGTTCACCCCTCCACTTT
J: TRBJ1-1; size: .; D: .; V: TRBV2; CDR3: CASIGGADQNTEAFF; DNA: TGTGCCAGCATCGGAGGGGCGGATCAAAACACTGAAGCTTTCTTT
J: TRBJ2-5; size: few; D: .; V: TRBV19; CDR3: CASSIDSYYGTQYF; DNA: TGTGCCAGTAGTATAGACAGTTACTACGGGACCCAGTACTTC
J: TRBJ2-5; size: few; D: .; V: TRBV9; CDR3: CASSVVGDQETQYF; DNA: TGTGCCAGCAGCGTAGTGGGAGACCAAGAGACCCAGTACTTC
J: TRBJ1-2; size: .; D: .; V: TRBV29-1; CDR3: CSAAPGHGYGYTF; DNA: TGCAGCGCCGCGCCCGGACACGGCTATGGCTACACCTTC
J: TRBJ1-1; size: .; D: .; V: TRBV12-3/TRBV12-4; CDR3: CASSSGIEFRTEAFF; DNA: TGTGCCAGCAGTTCTGGGATCGAATTTAGGACTGAAGCTTTCTTT
J: TRBJ1-6; size: many; D: .; V: TRBV24-1; CDR3: CAKDGGGSPLHF; DNA: TGTGCCAAGGACGGAGGCGGTTCACCCCTCCACTTT
J: TRBJ2-7; size: .; D: TRBD2; V: TRBV10-3; CDR3: CAAGRAGANEQYF; DNA: TGTGCCGCGGGGAGGGCCGGGGCCAACGAGCAGTACTTC
J: TRBJ1-6; size: few; D: TRBD1; V: TRBV7-8; CDR3: CASSQGGTGRSPLHF; DNA: TGTGCCAGCAGCCAAGGGGGGACAGGCCGTTCACCCCTCCACTTT
J: TRBJ1-1; size: few; D: .; V: TRBV7-2; CDR3: CASSNQGGTEAFF; DNA: TGTGCCAGCAGCAACCAGGGAGGGACTGAAGCTTTCTTT
J: TRBJ2-7; size: .; D: TRBD1; V: TRBV10-3; CDR3: CATRGSSYEQYF; DNA: TGTGCCACCAGGGGGAGCTCCTACGAGCAGTACTTC